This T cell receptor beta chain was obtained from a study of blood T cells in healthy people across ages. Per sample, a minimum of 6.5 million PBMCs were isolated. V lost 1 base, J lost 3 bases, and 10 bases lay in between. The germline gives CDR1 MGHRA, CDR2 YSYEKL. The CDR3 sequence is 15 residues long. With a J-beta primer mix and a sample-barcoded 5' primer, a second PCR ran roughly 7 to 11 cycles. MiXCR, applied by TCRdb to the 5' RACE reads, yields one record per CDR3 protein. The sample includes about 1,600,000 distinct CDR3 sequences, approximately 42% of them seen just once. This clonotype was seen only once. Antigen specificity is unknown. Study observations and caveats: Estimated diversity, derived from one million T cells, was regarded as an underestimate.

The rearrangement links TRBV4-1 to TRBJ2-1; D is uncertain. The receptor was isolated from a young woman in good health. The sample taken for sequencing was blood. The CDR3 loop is CASSQGNTNYNEQFF. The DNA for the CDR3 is TGCGCCAGCAGCCAAGGGAACACCAACTACAATGAGCAGTTCTTC.